A single sample gave rise to the 24 T cell receptor beta chains below, sequenced in a study of OX40 agonist ivuxolimab in advanced cancers. Sequencing was performed with immunoSEQ multiplex PCR; in TCRdb, only in-frame clones are kept and a portion is missing. This table has tens of thousands of clones, approximately 80% appearing once. The sequenced sample was CD4+ or CD8+ T cells sorted from blood, obtained in a trial of the OX40 agonist ivuxolimab. The receptors were sampled from an adult with an advanced solid tumor such as melanoma, head and neck, liver or kidney cancer.

This chain connects TRBV4-2 to TRBJ2-5, with 12 nucleotides matching TRBD2. The length of the CDR3 is 15 residues. Germline trimming cut 4 bases from V and 4 bases from J; bases unmatched to any gene: 4. Per germline, CDR1 LGHNA and CDR2 YNFKEQ. The CDR3 reads CASSLPTSGGETQYF. CDR3 DNA sequence: TGTGCCAGCAGCCTACCGACTAGCGGGGGAGAGACCCAGTACTTC.

The chain is built from TRBV6-1 and TRBJ1-1, with 8 bases lining up with TRBD1. Germline CDR1 is MNHNS and CDR2 is SASEGT. V lost 3 bases and J lost 7; bases outside the gene matches: 1. CDR3 length: 12 amino acids. The CDR3 is CASSEDRVEAFF. CDR3 bases: TGTGCCAGCAGTGAGGACAGGGTTGAAGCTTTCTTT.

By proportion, this clone is large. The chain carries TRBV15 and TRBJ1-5, with D possibly matching TRBD1 (6 bases). Germline loops: CDR1 LNHNV, CDR2 YYDKDF (reference sequence). Trimming stripped 0 bases from V and 10 bases from J, with 16 bases between. The CDR3 contains 15 residues. CDR3 sequence reads: CATSREMGGQIPQHF. The CDR3 DNA follows: TGTGCCACCAGCAGAGAAATGGGGGGCCAGATTCCCCAGCATTTT. The full variable domain, rest sourced from reference TRBV15 and TRBJ1-5, is DAMVIQNPRYQVTQFGKPVTLSCSQTLNHNVMYWYQQKSSQAPKLLFHYYDKDFNNEADTPDNFQSRRPNTSFCFLDIRSPGLGDTAMYLCATSREMGGQIPQHFGDGTRLSIL.

The sample holds a few counts of this clone. This chain joins TRBV7-2 and TRBJ2-7; maybe TRBD2 (5 bases). CDR1 and CDR2 (germline): SGHTA, FQGNSA. This CDR3 spans 14 amino acids. V shed 2 bases and J shed 6 bases, with 14 bases lying between them. The CDR3 DNA sequence: TGTGCCAGCAGCTTACGAGGAGGCGGTCGCGAGCAGTACTTC. This codes for CASSLRGGGREQYF.

This sequence joins TRBV10-1 and TRBJ2-3; maybe TRBD1 (5 bases). Per the germline V gene, CDR1 is WNHNN and CDR2 is SYGVQD (reference sequence). Trimming left V 3 bases short and J 4 bases short, with 14 bases between. This CDR3 region has 15 residues. The CDR3 sequence is CASSDSGQGADTQYF. The CDR3 nucleotides are TGCGCCAGCAGTGATTCGGGCCAAGGGGCAGATACGCAGTATTTT.

The genes are TRBV7-8 and TRBJ1-5; maybe TRBD1 (5 bases). The CDR3 covers 16 residues. Germline CDR1 and CDR2: SGHVS and FQNEAQ. Trimming shortened V by 1 base and J by 2 bases, and 12 bases separated the two germline ends. DNA for the CDR3: TGTGCCAGCAGCTTAGGAGGGGCTAGTGGCAATCAGCCCCAGCATTTT. Translating it yields CASSLGGASGNQPQHF. Full variable domain (missing parts from reference TRBV7-8 and TRBJ1-5): GAGVSQSPRYKVAKRGQDVALRCDPISGHVSLFWYQQALGQGPEFLTYFQNEAQLDKSGLPSDRFFAERPEGSVSTLKIQRTQQEDSAVYLCASSLGGASGNQPQHFGDGTRLSIL.

The V gene is TRBV14, the J gene TRBJ1-1; D might be TRBD1 (6 bases). V was shortened by 5 bases and J by 3 bases, with 19 bases between the two germline ends. The CDR3 has 16 residues. The germline V gene has CDR1 SGHDN and CDR2 FVKESK. CDR3 sequence reads: CASSKGGGRRYTEAFF. CDR3 nucleotide sequence: TGTGCCAGCAGCAAAGGCGGGGGGCGTAGGTACACTGAAGCTTTCTTT.

The gene calls are TRBV30 and TRBJ1-6, with a possible D match to TRBD1 (5 bases). This CDR3 has 15 amino acids. The V end lost 3 bases, the J end lost 3 bases, and 12 bases lay between the germline ends. CDR1 and CDR2 from the germline V gene are GTSNPN and SVGIG (reference sequence). CDR3 DNA: TGTGCCTGGAGGGAGGGGCCAAACTATAATTCACCCCTCCACTTT. Its protein is CAWREGPNYNSPLHF.

The genes are TRBV13 and TRBJ1-2; TRBD1 aligns across 8 bases. Trimming cost V 5 bases and J 6 bases; bases outside gene matches: 11. Germline CDR1 and CDR2: PRHDT and FYEKMQ (reference sequence). The CDR3 contains 15 residues. The CDR3 region is CASSPYRTGKNGYTF. CDR3 coding DNA: TGTGCCAGCAGCCCCTACCGGACAGGGAAAAATGGCTACACCTTC.

This clone came up a few times. This chain uses TRBV6-7 with TRBJ2-7; TRBD1 matches at 11 bases. TRBV6-7 falls under the ORF class, with uncertain function. CDR3 size: 15 residues. The V gene end was trimmed by 4 bases and the J gene end by 7 bases; junction bases not matched to a gene: 9. The CDR3 reads CASSSLDRGLGEQYF. The CDR3 DNA is TGTGCCAGCAGTTCCCTGGACAGGGGGCTCGGAGAGCAGTACTTC.

The chain has TRBV5-1 and TRBJ2-3; possibly TRBD2 for D (7 bases). Germline V gives CDR1 SGHRS, CDR2 YFSETQ. V was cut by 6 bases and J by 1 base, with 9 bases left in between. The CDR3 sequence is 13 residues long. The DNA of the CDR3 is TGCGCCAGCAAGGGGGGGGGCACAGATACGCAGTATTTT. As protein: CASKGGGTDTQYF.

This chain connects TRBV7-7 to TRBJ1-6; D call uncertain. Germline V lookup: CDR1 SSHAT, CDR2 FNYEAQ (reference sequence). The CDR3 totals 18 residues. The V gene lost 4 bases and the J gene lost 6 bases, with 22 bases spanning the gap. DNA of the CDR3: TGTGCCAGCAGCTCCCATAGGTCAATCGGGGTTTGTAATTCACCCCTCCACTTT. Its translation: CASSSHRSIGVCNSPLHF.

This chain uses TRBV7-6 with TRBJ1-1, with D unresolved. Looked up from germline, CDR1 is SGHVS and CDR2 is FNYEAQ. This CDR3 comprises 14 residues. The V gene lost 8 bases and the J gene lost 2 bases, with 15 bases spanning the gap. The CDR3 is CASGEEYLNTEAFF. The CDR3 DNA follows: TGTGCCAGCGGGGAGGAATACCTTAACACTGAAGCTTTCTTT.

This rearrangement joins TRBV11-3 to TRBJ2-1; D unresolved. The CDR3 has 13 amino acids. The V gene's germline CDR1 is SGHNT and CDR2 YENEEA. The V end was cut by 1 base, the J end by 9 bases, with 10 bases between. CDR3 DNA: TGTGCCAGCAGCTTAGCGCACGGGTCTGAGCAGTTCTTC. Its translation: CASSLAHGSEQFF.

The V gene is TRBV7-6, the J gene TRBJ1-1; 7 bases align to TRBD1. The CDR3 spans 13 residues. V trimming: 7 bases; J trimming: 3 bases; junction bases outside the gene matches: 5. Germline assignment: CDR1 SGHVS and CDR2 FNYEAQ. The DNA of the CDR3 is TGTGCCAGCACCCGGACAGGTGACACTGAAGCTTTCTTT. It encodes CASTRTGDTEAFF.

In its sample, this clone was seen once. The rearrangement joins TRBV6-5 to TRBJ1-1; no definite D call. Germline V gene sequence: CDR1 MNHEY, CDR2 SVGAGI. The V gene lost 0 bases and the J gene lost 4 bases, with 12 bases spanning the gap. CDR3 size: 15 residues. The CDR3 bases are TGTGCCAGCAGTTACTCGGGGAGCCGCGTCACTGAAGCTTTCTTT. Translating it yields CASSYSGSRVTEAFF.

This sequence joins TRBV30 and TRBJ2-7, with 7 bases fitting TRBD1. CDR1 and CDR2 from the germline V gene are GTSNPN and SVGIG (reference sequence). The CDR3 covers 14 residues. V was clipped by 3 bases and J by 4 bases; unmatched bases: 9. CDR3 sequence: CAWSRDSGNYEQYF. The CDR3 bases are TGTGCCTGGAGCCGGGACAGTGGCAATTACGAGCAGTACTTC.

This clone was counted between two and nine times. This chain links TRBV28 with TRBJ2-3; 8 positions agree with TRBD2. Trimming at V came to 3 bases and at J to 3 bases, leaving 2 bases not matched to a gene. The CDR3 has 14 amino acids. CDR1 and CDR2 (germline): MDHEN, SYDVKM. Here the CDR3 reads CASSFVAGTDTQYF. In nucleotides, the CDR3 is TGTGCCAGCAGTTTTGTAGCGGGGACAGATACGCAGTATTTT.

This rearrangement joins TRBV2 to TRBJ1-2; possibly TRBD1 for D (6 bases). Trimming took off 5 bases at V and 13 bases at J, with 17 bases between the two ends. This CDR3 contains 12 residues. Germline CDR1 and CDR2: SNHLY and FYNNEI. The chain's CDR3 is CASSYTRTALTF. The DNA of the CDR3 is TGTGCCAGCAGTTATACCAGGACAGCCCTCACCTTC.

The rearrangement joins TRBV30 to TRBJ1-5; D gene uncertain. Trimming stripped 6 bases from V and 5 bases from J, with 11 bases between. The CDR3 runs 12 residues. CDR1 is GTSNPN and CDR2 is SVGIG in the germline V gene (reference sequence). This chain's CDR3 is CACPERDQPQHF. The CDR3 DNA sequence: TGTGCCTGCCCAGAGAGGGATCAGCCCCAGCATTTT. Filled out from reference TRBV30 and TRBJ1-5, the complete variable domain reads SQTIHQWPATLVQPVGSPLSLECTVEGTSNPNLYWYRQAAGRGLQLLFYSVGIGQISSEVPQNLSASRPQDRQFILSSKKLLLSDSGFYLCACPERDQPQHFGDGTRLSIL.

This clone was detected only a few times. This rearrangement joins TRBV9 to TRBJ2-1; TRBD2 aligns across 9 bases. The CDR3 contains 15 residues. Germline V gives CDR1 SGDLS, CDR2 YYNGEE. V was clipped by 0 bases and J by 6 bases; unmatched bases: 4. The CDR3 region is CASSVGSGRLNEQFF. In DNA form, the CDR3 reads TGTGCCAGCAGCGTAGGTAGCGGGAGACTCAATGAGCAGTTCTTC.

The CDR3 DNA sequence: TGTGCCAGCAGCTTAAATCGGGGCCAGCCCCAGCATTTT. It specifies CASSLNRGQPQHF. This chain uses TRBV7-2 with TRBJ1-5, with D tentatively TRBD1 (5 bases). The CDR3 spans 13 residues. The V and J ends lost 2 bases and 7 bases respectively, with 9 bases between them. CDR1 and CDR2 from the germline V gene are SGHTA and FQGNSA.

The genes are TRBV7-3 and TRBJ1-1; weak D call: TRBD1 (5 bases). The CDR3 length is 14 residues. Germline values: CDR1 SGHTA, CDR2 FQGTGA. V lost 5 bases, J lost 3 bases, and 13 bases lay in between. This CDR3 is CASSPGGGDTEAFF. CDR3 bases: TGTGCCAGCAGCCCCGGGGGAGGAGACACTGAAGCTTTCTTT.

The gene calls are TRBV11-2 and TRBJ2-5; 7 nucleotides align to TRBD2. With V trimmed by 5 bases and J by 4 bases, 10 bases remained unmatched. The CDR3 contains 15 residues. CDR1 is SGHAT, CDR2 FQNNGV, per germline. The CDR3 bases are TGTGCCAGCAGCCGTCCTACGGGGGGAGGAGAGACCCAGTACTTC. Translating it yields CASSRPTGGGETQYF.